This paragraph reports one T cell receptor beta chain. Its antigen remains unidentified. TCRdb's copy holds only in-frame clones and misses some; the assay was immunoSEQ multiplex PCR. The data contain nearly 20,000 clones, roughly nine tenths of them singletons. Trimming removed 4 bases at V and 3 bases at J, with 16 bases between. The CDR3 has 16 amino acids. The V gene's germline CDR1 is SGHAT and CDR2 FQNNGV. This record comes from a study of somatic mutations in cytotoxic T cells in rheumatoid arthritis. Notes on the study in general: Greater age accompanied higher CD8+ clonality in rheumatoid arthritis patients, a pattern that was absent in healthy controls. Unidentified antigens were the targets of the expanded CD8+ clones.

The chain is built from TRBV11-2 and TRBJ2-1; tentative D call: TRBD2 (6 bases). The sample was CD8+ T cells sorted from blood. The TCR was taken from a man aged 40-50 years in good health. The DNA for the CDR3 is TGTGCCAGCAGCTATCCCGGGACTCGGGACTACAATGAGCAGTTCTTC. Encoded protein: CASSYPGTRDYNEQFF.